One and the same sample provided the 21 T cell receptor beta chains below, sequenced in a study of T cell responses to AZD1222 COVID-19 vaccine. Method: immunoSEQ multiplex PCR; TCRdb's copy keeps in-frame clones and lacks some. The table has 130,000 to 150,000 clones, about 87% seen once. The material sequenced was peripheral blood, taken on day 0 of AZD1222 vaccination. The receptor source for this set is an adult in good health.

CDR3 DNA sequence: TGTGCCAGCAGCTTAAATTTGCAGGGTGGCGGGGAGCTGTTTTTT. This sequence encodes CASSLNLQGGGELFF. The rearrangement uses TRBV7-9 and TRBJ2-2; possible D gene TRBD1, 5 bases. Germline V gene lookup returns CDR1 SEHNR and CDR2 FQNEAQ (reference sequence). The CDR3 extends over 15 amino acids. Trimming pared 2 bases from V and 7 bases from J, leaving 14 bases between.

The chain joins TRBV6-5 to TRBJ2-1, with unresolved D. Trimming pared 6 bases from V and 7 bases from J, leaving 7 bases between. This CDR3 contains 11 residues. Germline assignment: CDR1 MNHEY and CDR2 SVGAGI. CDR3 residues: CASRRVNEQFF. The CDR3 DNA sequence: TGTGCCAGCAGACGGGTGAATGAGCAGTTCTTC.

The chain links TRBV7-2 to TRBJ1-6; D might be TRBD1 (6 bases). Germline V gene lookup returns CDR1 SGHTA and CDR2 FQGNSA. The CDR3 covers 16 residues. V shed 2 bases and J shed 6 bases, with 14 bases lying between them. DNA of the CDR3: TGTGCCAGCAGCTTAATCCCCAGGGGAGGTAATTCACCCCTCCACTTT. Translating it yields CASSLIPRGGNSPLHF.

The V and J genes are TRBV4-3 and TRBJ1-1, with 7 bases aligning to TRBD1. V dropped 0 bases and J dropped 11; count of bases not matched to a gene: 12. Germline V gene lookup returns CDR1 LGHNA and CDR2 YSLEER. The CDR3 sequence is 15 residues long. The CDR3 sequence is CASSQDRWSSTGAFF. The CDR3 coding sequence is TGCGCCAGCAGCCAAGATAGGTGGTCGTCGACAGGGGCTTTCTTT.

The chain joins TRBV7-2 to TRBJ1-5; the D is unclear. This CDR3 region has 14 residues. Germline assignment: CDR1 SGHTA and CDR2 FQGNSA. V was cut by 2 bases and J by 4 bases, with 9 bases left in between. In DNA form, the CDR3 reads TGTGCCAGCAGCTTATTCGGCCCGAATCAGCCCCAGCATTTT. It codes for CASSLFGPNQPQHF.

This clone has just one count. In DNA, the CDR3 is TGTGCCAGCAGTTTAGTAGCAGCCGGGGAGCTGTTTTTT. Translated, it gives CASSLVAAGELFF. This chain connects TRBV12-3 or TRBV12-4 to TRBJ2-2; no definite D call. CDR3 length: 13 residues. The V end lost 1 base, the J end lost 6 bases, and 6 bases lay between the germline ends.

The chain is built from TRBV18 and TRBJ2-1, with D unresolved. Germline CDR1 reads KGHSH; CDR2 reads LQKENI. The CDR3 totals 13 residues. V was clipped by 3 bases and J by 8 bases, with 11 bases between them. CDR3 sequence: CASSPQSGDEQFF. In nucleotides, the CDR3 is TGTGCCAGCTCACCGCAGTCTGGGGATGAGCAGTTCTTC.

The rearrangement uses TRBV5-1 and TRBJ2-1; 9 bases are a match to TRBD1. The trim removed 4 bases at V and 5 bases at J, leaving 1 base unmatched. The CDR3 is made up of 13 amino acids. From germline, CDR1 is SGHRS and CDR2 YFSETQ. The CDR3 region has the DNA TGCGCCAGCAGCCGGGACAGGGACAATGAGCAGTTCTTC. As protein: CASSRDRDNEQFF.

This clone was seen a handful of times. V usage is TRBV12-3 or TRBV12-4 and J usage is TRBJ2-7; D is uncertain. V was pared by 6 bases and J by 3 bases, with 9 bases between. CDR3 length: 12 amino acids. The CDR3 sequence: CASSSTNYEQYF. The CDR3 DNA sequence: TGTGCCAGCAGCTCTACCAACTACGAGCAGTACTTC.

The V and J genes are TRBV6-5 and TRBJ1-5; D unresolved. Germline assignment: CDR1 MNHEY and CDR2 SVGAGI. This CDR3 comprises 15 residues. The ends were cut back, 5 bases at V and 5 bases at J, with 16 bases in the middle. The DNA for the CDR3 is TGTGCCAGCAGTCCCAGTTTGAGGGTCGATCAGCCCCAGCATTTT. Its translation is CASSPSLRVDQPQHF.

The chain uses TRBV7-3 and TRBJ2-2; TRBD1 might be the D (6 bases). The CDR3 covers 15 residues. V dropped 3 bases and J dropped 4 bases, with 12 bases sitting between them. Germline V gene data show CDR1 as SGHTA and CDR2 as FQGTGA. Written as DNA, the CDR3 is TGTGCCAGCAGCTTCGCAGGGGCTATCACCGGGGAGCTGTTTTTT. Its protein product is CASSFAGAITGELFF.

This chain joins TRBV24-1 and TRBJ1-2; unclear D gene. The CDR3 sequence is 14 residues long. Germline V CDR1 and CDR2: KGHDR, SFDVKD. The V end was cut by 3 bases, the J end by 4 bases, with 11 bases between. In DNA, the CDR3 is TGTGCCACCAGTGATGGCCCGGGTCTCTATGGCTACACCTTC. It specifies CATSDGPGLYGYTF.

V and J are TRBV29-1 and TRBJ2-6, with no clear D. The CDR3 is 13 amino acids. Between the trimmed V and J ends, which lost 8 bases and 4 bases, there was a span of 12 bases. CDR1 SQVTM and CDR2 ANQGSEA come from the germline V gene. The CDR3 loop reads CSTTAPGANVLTF. For the CDR3, the DNA is TGCAGCACCACCGCACCCGGGGCCAACGTCCTGACTTTC. Full variable domain (rest looked up from reference TRBV29-1 and TRBJ2-6): SAVISQKPSRDICQRGTSLTIQCQVDSQVTMMFWYRQQPGQSLTLIATANQGSEATYESGFVIDKFPISRPNLTFSTLTVSNMSPEDSSIYLCSTTAPGANVLTFGAGSRLTVL.

This chain joins TRBV7-2 and TRBJ1-2; D is possibly TRBD1 (6 bases). V was shortened by 6 bases and J by 2 bases, with 13 bases between the two germline ends. Per germline, CDR1 SGHTA and CDR2 FQGNSA. CDR3 length: 14 amino acids. CDR3: CASSTQQGNYGYTF. The CDR3 DNA sequence: TGTGCCAGCAGTACCCAACAGGGAAACTATGGCTACACCTTC.

J is TRBJ1-5 and V is TRBV5-8; 10 bases align to TRBD1. This CDR3 is 13 amino acids long. Losses at the gene ends were 5 bases for V and 5 bases for J; bases not matched to a gene: 1. CDR1 is SGHTS, CDR2 YDEGEE, per germline. In DNA, the CDR3 is TGTGCCAGCAGAGGGACAGGGGATCAGCCCCAGCATTTT. It codes for CASRGTGDQPQHF. Variable domain in full (rest from reference TRBV5-8 and TRBJ1-5): EAGVTQSPTHLIKTRGQQATLRCSPISGHTSVYWYQQALGLGLQFLLWYDEGEERNRGNFPPRFSGRQFPNYSSELNVNALELEDSALYLCASRGTGDQPQHFGDGTRLSIL.

V and J are TRBV2 and TRBJ1-4; 10 bases agree with TRBD1. The germline gives CDR1 SNHLY, CDR2 FYNNEI. Germline trimming cut 6 bases from V and 0 bases from J; bases unmatched to any gene: 4. CDR3 length: 16 residues. CDR3 nucleotides: TGTGCCAGCAGAAGCGGACAGGGGGCAACTAATGAAAAACTGTTTTTT. Its protein product is CASRSGQGATNEKLFF.

This clone occurred once. This chain uses TRBV7-6 with TRBJ1-4; D call uncertain. Germline V gene data show CDR1 as SGHVS and CDR2 as FNYEAQ. The CDR3 has 15 residues. Trimming removed 0 bases from V and 6 bases from J, with 11 bases in between. DNA of the CDR3: TGTGCCAGCAGCTTAGCGGCAAATGGGTATGAAAAACTGTTTTTT. As protein: CASSLAANGYEKLFF. The complete variable domain, with remaining parts taken from reference TRBV7-6 and TRBJ1-4, reads GAGVSQSPRYKVTKRGQDVALRCDPISGHVSLYWYRQALGQGPEFLTYFNYEAQQDKSGLPNDRFSAERPEGSISTLTIQRTEQRDSAMYRCASSLAANGYEKLFFGSGTQLSVL.

V gene TRBV7-2 combines with J gene TRBJ1-1; TRBD1 matches 7 bases. Germline CDR1 reads SGHTA; CDR2 reads FQGNSA. V was pared by 1 base and J by 4 bases, with 3 bases of the junction left unmatched. This CDR3 spans 14 amino acids. The CDR3 nucleotides read TGTGCCAGCAGCTTAGTGCCAGGGGGCACTGAAGCTTTCTTT. Translated, it gives CASSLVPGGTEAFF.

As DNA, the CDR3 is TGTGCCAGCAGCGCGACGGACAGGGTGCGGACCGGGGAGCTGTTTTTT. Its translation: CASSATDRVRTGELFF. V and J are TRBV9 and TRBJ2-2, with 8 bases lining up with TRBD1. The CDR3 is 16 residues long. Germline V gives CDR1 SGDLS, CDR2 YYNGEE. The V segment lost 3 bases and the J segment 5 bases; nucleotides outside the gene matches: 9.

About this clone itself: Other DNA sequences in the same sample also yield this CDR3. V gene TRBV7-3 combines with J gene TRBJ1-1; perhaps TRBD1 as D (5 bases). CDR3 length equals 13 residues. Trimming pared 0 bases from V and 5 bases from J, leaving 7 bases between. Germline values: CDR1 SGHTA, CDR2 FQGTGA. In DNA form, the CDR3 reads TGTGCCAGCAGCTTAACCGGGGGGACTGAAGCTTTCTTT. Translation: CASSLTGGTEAFF. Filled out from reference TRBV7-3 and TRBJ1-1, the complete variable domain reads GAGVSQTPSNKVTEKGKYVELRCDPISGHTALYWYRQSLGQGPEFLIYFQGTGAADDSGLPNDRFFAVRPEGSVSTLKIQRTERGDSAVYLCASSLTGGTEAFFGQGTRLTVV.

In DNA form, the CDR3 reads TGTGCCAGCAGCCAAGAAGGCGGGGCGAGGGGCATTGGCTACACCTTC. As protein: CASSQEGGARGIGYTF. J is TRBJ1-2 and V is TRBV3-1 (or the pseudogene TRBV3-2); perhaps TRBD1 as D (5 bases). V was shortened by 0 bases and J by 7 bases, with 18 bases between the two germline ends. The CDR3 extends over 16 amino acids. Germline CDR1 LGHDT, CDR2 YNNKEL (reference sequence).